The 17 T cell receptor beta chains listed next were all sequenced from one sample in a study of shared clonotypes between healthy human individuals. The repertoire was sequenced with immunoSEQ multiplex PCR; TCRdb's copy has only in-frame clones and lacks some. The sample shows approximately 500,000 clones, roughly 95% of them seen only once. Sequenced material: naive CD4+ T cells sorted from blood. The subset denotes: CD45RA+ positively selected. Receptor source: a woman aged 25 to 39 in good health.

Here the CDR3 DNA reads TGTGCCAGTAGTCCAACCCAGGGCCATGGGCAGTTCTTC. Translated, it gives CASSPTQGHGQFF. The chain couples TRBV19 to TRBJ2-1; TRBD1 is a possible D gene (5 bases). Looked up from germline, CDR1 is LNHDA and CDR2 is SQIVND (reference sequence). V was shortened by 5 bases and J by 12 bases, with 17 bases between the two germline ends. The CDR3 covers 13 residues.

J is TRBJ2-5 and V is TRBV29-1, with TRBD2 matching over 14 bases. The J call may be faulty, since TRBJ2-7 better matches the DNA end. Germline V lookup: CDR1 SQVTM, CDR2 ANQGSEA. This CDR3 contains 14 residues. CDR3 nucleotide sequence: TGCAGCGTCGGACTAGCGGGAGGCACCTACGAGCAGTACTTC. As protein: CSVGLAGGTYEQYF.

The chain joins TRBV7-9 to TRBJ1-1, with D hard to call. This CDR3 is built from 13 residues. CDR1 SEHNR and CDR2 FQNEAQ come from the germline V gene (reference sequence). The ends were cut back, 3 bases at V and 1 base at J, with 6 bases in the middle. The CDR3 nucleotides read TGTGCCAGCAGCTTTAACAAGAACACTGAAGCTTTCTTT. Translated, it gives CASSFNKNTEAFF.

The chain links TRBV29-1 to TRBJ2-5, with D hard to call. The CDR3 spans 14 residues. CDR1 is SQVTM and CDR2 is ANQGSEA in the germline V gene. The germline V and J ends were trimmed by 0 bases and 4 bases, with 12 bases remaining between them. The CDR3 sequence: CSVEDRQRGETQYF. As DNA, the CDR3 is TGCAGCGTTGAAGATCGGCAGCGCGGAGAGACCCAGTACTTC.

The chain has TRBV7-2 and TRBJ2-7; TRBD1 matches 7 bases. The V and J ends lost 5 bases and 3 bases, in that order; junction bases with no gene match: 13. The germline V gene encodes CDR1 SGHTA and CDR2 FQGNSA. The length of the CDR3 is 16 residues. The CDR3 spells CASSRTANRGHYEQYF. The CDR3 DNA follows: TGTGCCAGCAGCCGAACGGCAAACAGGGGACACTACGAGCAGTACTTC.

This sequence joins TRBV7-8 and TRBJ1-5; TRBD1 matches at 7 bases. Germline V CDR1 and CDR2: SGHVS, FQNEAQ. The CDR3 runs to 14 residues. Unmatched junction bases numbered 6, after V lost 3 bases and J lost 7 bases. For the CDR3, the DNA is TGTGCCAGCAGCTTTAGACAGGGTGGCCAGCCCCAGCATTTT. Protein sequence: CASSFRQGGQPQHF.

This clone was found once. The genes are TRBV2 and TRBJ2-5; D remains ambiguous. The DNA end favors TRBJ2-7, so the J call may be wrong. The CDR3 loop spans 15 amino acids. The germline V gene has CDR1 SNHLY and CDR2 FYNNEI. In DNA form, the CDR3 reads TGTGCCAGCAGTGTTGTCGTATTAGCTTCCTACGAGCAGTACTTC. This gives the protein CASSVVVLASYEQYF.

V usage is TRBV5-4 and J usage is TRBJ2-4; D possibly uses TRBD1 or TRBD2 (5 bases each). Trimming cost V 1 base and J 5 bases, with 10 bases left between them. The length of the CDR3 is 14 residues. CDR1 is SGHNT and CDR2 is YYREEE in the germline V gene (reference sequence). The CDR3 nucleotides read TGTGCCAGCAGCTTGCATGGGACGGAAAACATTCAGTACTTC. Its translation: CASSLHGTENIQYF.

The rearrangement uses TRBV19 and TRBJ1-5; possibly TRBD1 for D (5 bases). Germline V gives CDR1 LNHDA, CDR2 SQIVND (reference sequence). This CDR3 is 14 amino acids long. V was shortened by 5 bases and J by 7 bases, with 15 bases between the two germline ends. The CDR3 reads CASSAAWGEQPQHF. The CDR3 DNA reads as TGTGCCAGTAGTGCCGCATGGGGGGAACAGCCCCAGCATTTT.

The genes are TRBV28 and TRBJ2-2; 10 nucleotides line up with TRBD1. CDR3 length: 17 amino acids. CDR1 and CDR2 from the germline V gene are MDHEN and SYDVKM. The DNA for the CDR3 is TGTGCTATCACCCGGGACAGGGGAACGGCGAACACCGGGGAGCTGTTTTTT. It translates to CAITRDRGTANTGELFF.

The chain carries TRBV10-3 and TRBJ2-7; TRBD1 might be the D (5 bases). This CDR3 contains 16 residues. V dropped 0 bases and J dropped 0 bases, with 12 bases sitting between them. Germline V lookup: CDR1 ENHRY, CDR2 SYGVKD. Here the CDR3 reads CAISESWAGNSYEQYF. CDR3 nucleotides: TGTGCCATCAGTGAGTCTTGGGCAGGGAACTCCTACGAGCAGTACTTC.

This sequence joins TRBV7-9 and TRBJ2-3; 15 bases agree with TRBD2. The CDR3 is made up of 16 amino acids. CDR1 and CDR2 (germline): SEHNR, FQNEAQ (reference sequence). V was pared by 4 bases and J by 6 bases, with 5 bases of the junction left unmatched. The CDR3 sequence is CASSSWGLAGGDTQYF. The CDR3 nucleotides read TGTGCCAGCAGCTCCTGGGGACTAGCGGGAGGCGATACGCAGTATTTT.

The gene calls are TRBV4-1 and TRBJ2-2; either TRBD1 or TRBD2 may supply D (5 bases each). The CDR3 contains 15 residues. With 3 bases removed from V and 6 bases from J, the gap between germline ends came to 14 bases. The germline CDR1 and CDR2 sequences are MGHRA and YSYEKL. The CDR3 is CASSQGDWLPGELFF. CDR3 nucleotides: TGCGCCAGCAGCCAGGGGGATTGGTTGCCCGGGGAGCTGTTTTTT.

This chain joins TRBV11-3 and TRBJ2-3, with 9 bases that match TRBD2. The V segment lost 2 bases and the J segment 13 bases; nucleotides outside the gene matches: 7. From germline, CDR1 is SGHNT and CDR2 YENEEA. CDR3 length: 13 residues. CDR3 sequence: CASSLSAGGRKYF. The CDR3 nucleotides read TGTGCCAGCAGCTTAAGTGCGGGAGGGCGTAAGTATTTT. Variable domain in full (rest from reference TRBV11-3 and TRBJ2-3): EAGVVQSPRYKIIEKKQPVAFWCNPISGHNTLYWYLQNLGQGPELLIRYENEEAVDDSQLPKDRFSAERLKGVDSTLKIQPAELGDSAVYLCASSLSAGGRKYFGPGTRLTVL.

The chain links TRBV5-1 to TRBJ2-7; D might be TRBD1 or TRBD2, each matching 6 bases. The length of the CDR3 is 16 residues. The germline V and J ends were trimmed by 0 bases and 2 bases, with 15 bases remaining between them. Germline V gene lookup returns CDR1 SGHRS and CDR2 YFSETQ. The CDR3 spells CASSLGGALSTYEQYF. CDR3 nucleotide sequence: TGCGCCAGCAGCTTGGGGGGGGCGCTTTCAACCTACGAGCAGTACTTC.

This clone appeared once. The chain employs TRBV28 and TRBJ1-5, with D unresolved. Germline V gives CDR1 MDHEN, CDR2 SYDVKM. The germline V and J ends were trimmed by 4 bases and 2 bases, with 6 bases remaining between them. This CDR3 spans 13 amino acids. The CDR3 loop is CASSYPGNQPQHF. CDR3 bases: TGTGCCAGCAGTTATCCGGGCAATCAGCCCCAGCATTTT.

V gene TRBV6-6 combines with J gene TRBJ1-1, with 7 bases matching TRBD1. Per germline, CDR1 MNHNY and CDR2 SVGAGI (reference sequence). Trimming at V came to 6 bases and at J to 6 bases, leaving 10 bases not matched to a gene. The CDR3 spans 14 residues. The CDR3: CASRETGTPPEAFF. DNA for the CDR3: TGTGCCAGCAGAGAGACAGGGACTCCTCCTGAAGCTTTCTTT.